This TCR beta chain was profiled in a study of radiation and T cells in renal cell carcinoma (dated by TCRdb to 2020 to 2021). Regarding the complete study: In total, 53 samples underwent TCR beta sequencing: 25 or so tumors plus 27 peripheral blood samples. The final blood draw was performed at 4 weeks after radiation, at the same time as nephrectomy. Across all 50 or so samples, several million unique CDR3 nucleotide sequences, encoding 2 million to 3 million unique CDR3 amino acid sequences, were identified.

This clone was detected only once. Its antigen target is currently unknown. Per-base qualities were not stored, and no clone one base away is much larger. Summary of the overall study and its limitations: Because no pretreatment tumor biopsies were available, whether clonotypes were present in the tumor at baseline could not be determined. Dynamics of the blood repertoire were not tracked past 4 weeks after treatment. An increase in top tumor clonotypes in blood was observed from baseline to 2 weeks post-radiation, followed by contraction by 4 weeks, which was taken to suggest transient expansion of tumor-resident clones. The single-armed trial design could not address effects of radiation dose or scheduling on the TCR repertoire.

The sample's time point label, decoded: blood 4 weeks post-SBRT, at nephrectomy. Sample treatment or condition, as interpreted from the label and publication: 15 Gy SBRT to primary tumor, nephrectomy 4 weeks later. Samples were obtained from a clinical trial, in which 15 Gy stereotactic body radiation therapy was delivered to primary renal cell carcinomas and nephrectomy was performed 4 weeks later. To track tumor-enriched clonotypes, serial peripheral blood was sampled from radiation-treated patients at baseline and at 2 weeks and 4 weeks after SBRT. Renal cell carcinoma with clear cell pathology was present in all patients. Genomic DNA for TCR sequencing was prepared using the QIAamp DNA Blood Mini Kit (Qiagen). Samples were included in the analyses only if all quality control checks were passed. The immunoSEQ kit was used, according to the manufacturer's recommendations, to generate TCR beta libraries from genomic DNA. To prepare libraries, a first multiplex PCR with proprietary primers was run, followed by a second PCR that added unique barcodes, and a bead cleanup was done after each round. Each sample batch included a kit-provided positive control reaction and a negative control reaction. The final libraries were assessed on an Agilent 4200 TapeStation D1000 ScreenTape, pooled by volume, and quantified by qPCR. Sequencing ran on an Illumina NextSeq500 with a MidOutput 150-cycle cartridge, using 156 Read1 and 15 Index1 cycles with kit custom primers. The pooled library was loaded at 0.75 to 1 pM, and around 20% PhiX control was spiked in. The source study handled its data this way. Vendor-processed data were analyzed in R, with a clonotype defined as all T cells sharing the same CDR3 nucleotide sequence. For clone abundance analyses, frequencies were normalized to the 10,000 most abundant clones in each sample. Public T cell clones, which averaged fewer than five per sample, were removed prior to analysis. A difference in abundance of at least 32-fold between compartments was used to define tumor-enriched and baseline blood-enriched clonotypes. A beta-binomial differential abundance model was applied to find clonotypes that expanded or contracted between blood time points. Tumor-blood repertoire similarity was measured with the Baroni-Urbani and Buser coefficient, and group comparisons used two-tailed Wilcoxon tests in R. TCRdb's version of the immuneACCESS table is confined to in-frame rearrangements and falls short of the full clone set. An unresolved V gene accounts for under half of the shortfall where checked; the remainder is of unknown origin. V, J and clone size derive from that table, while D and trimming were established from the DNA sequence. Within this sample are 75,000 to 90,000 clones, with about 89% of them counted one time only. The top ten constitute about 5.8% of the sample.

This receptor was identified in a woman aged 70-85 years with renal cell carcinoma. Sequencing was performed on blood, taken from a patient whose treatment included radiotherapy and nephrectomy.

The CDR3 amino acid sequence is: CASRRLPQSPYEQYF. The DNA reads as follows: TGTGCCAGCAGACGACTCCCCCAGAGTCCCTACGAGCAGTACTTC. In this chain, TRBV28 is recombined with TRBJ2-7; too little of a D gene remains to name it. From the cysteine up to the phenylalanine, the CDR3 has a length of 15 residues. Only CDR3 DNA remains: 45 bases, in frame from the first base. Taken from the germline V gene, the CDR1 and CDR2 loops are MDHEN and SYDVKM. V is reduced by 6 bases and J by 2 bases, leaving a spacing of 17 bases between them. Extended through the reference TRBV28 and TRBJ2-7 proteins, this CDR3 yields the full variable domain: DVKVTQSSRYLVKRTGEKVFLECVQDMDHENMFWYRQDPGLGLRLIYFSYDVKMKEKGDIPEGYSVSREKKERFSLILESASTNQTSMYLCASRRLPQSPYEQYFGPGTRLTVT.